The 23 T cell receptor beta chains below come from one sample, sequenced in a study of T cell responses to AZD1222 COVID-19 vaccine. Profiled with immunoSEQ multiplex PCR; TCRdb holds only in-frame clones, not every one. The sample lists some 88,000 clones; just over 90% were seen once. The source was peripheral blood, collected 28 days after the second AZD1222 dose. These TCRs come from an adult who received the AZD1222 COVID-19 vaccine.

The chain is built from TRBV28 and TRBJ2-7; possibly TRBD1 for D (6 bases). Looked up from germline, CDR1 is MDHEN and CDR2 is SYDVKM. The CDR3 sequence is 13 residues long. Trimming left V 6 bases short and J 9 bases short, with 18 bases between. CDR3 bases: TGTGCCAGCAGGTCCACAGGGTCCTTGGTGCAGTACTTC. Amino acids: CASRSTGSLVQYF.

The CDR3 protein is CASSMWGIDQPQHF. CDR3 in DNA: TGTGCCAGCAGCATGTGGGGGATCGATCAGCCCCAGCATTTT. The chain couples TRBV21-1 to TRBJ1-5. TRBV21-1 is classified as a pseudogene. The CDR3 contains 14 residues.

This chain uses TRBV11-1 with TRBJ2-3; no reliable D call. This CDR3 has 15 residues. V shed 1 base and J shed 6 bases, with 14 bases lying between them. Germline lookup yields CDR1 SGHAT and CDR2 FQDESV (reference sequence). The CDR3 reads CASSLDRPPGDTQYF. The CDR3 DNA sequence: TGTGCCAGCAGCTTAGACCGTCCCCCTGGGGATACGCAGTATTTT.

The rearrangement links TRBV28 to TRBJ1-5; TRBD1 agrees at 12 bases. In germline, CDR1 is MDHEN, CDR2 SYDVKM. With 4 bases clipped from V and 6 bases from J, the junction kept 7 bases outside the gene matches. The CDR3 has 16 residues. CDR3 residues: CASSSSGTGGGQPQHF. The CDR3 nucleotides read TGTGCCAGCAGTTCATCCGGGACAGGGGGCGGTCAGCCCCAGCATTTT.

This clone was detected only a few times. The V call is TRBV6-1, the J call TRBJ2-1; tentative D call: TRBD2 (6 bases). Per germline, CDR1 MNHNS and CDR2 SASEGT. The CDR3 is made up of 13 amino acids. The V and J ends lost 3 bases and 8 bases respectively, with 11 bases between them. CDR3 in amino acids: CASSDGTGDEQFF. CDR3 nucleotides: TGTGCCAGCAGTGACGGGACTGGCGATGAGCAGTTCTTC.

The chain is built from TRBV5-6 and TRBJ2-5; D is undetermined. The V end lost 0 bases, the J end lost 5 bases, and 8 bases lay between the germline ends. Germline V gene sequence: CDR1 SGHDT, CDR2 YYEEEE. The CDR3 is 13 amino acids. The CDR3 here is CASSLGGVETQYF. CDR3 in DNA: TGTGCCAGCAGCTTGGGGGGTGTCGAGACCCAGTACTTC.

The sample holds a few counts of this clone. The V call is TRBV18, the J call TRBJ1-2; possibly TRBD1 for D (6 bases). The CDR3 is 13 amino acids. V lost 5 bases, J lost 7 bases, and 14 bases lay in between. Per the germline V gene, CDR1 is KGHSH and CDR2 is LQKENI. CDR3 sequence: CASSSGQGVGYTF. The CDR3 DNA is TGTGCCAGCTCATCGGGACAAGGGGTTGGCTACACCTTC.

The V gene is TRBV10-3, the J gene TRBJ2-2; D remains ambiguous. The CDR3 spans 14 residues. The V gene's germline CDR1 is ENHRY and CDR2 SYGVKD. V lost 7 bases and J lost 3, with 12 bases in between. The CDR3 coding sequence is TGTGCCATCACCCAGGCTCGGGACACCGGGGAGCTGTTTTTT. Amino acid sequence: CAITQARDTGELFF.

The chain combines TRBV5-1 with TRBJ2-1, with 9 bases fitting TRBD1. The germline V gene encodes CDR1 SGHRS and CDR2 YFSETQ. V shed 4 bases, J shed 3 bases, and the junction held 8 bases outside the gene matches. The CDR3 contains 16 residues. In nucleotides, the CDR3 is TGCGCCAGCAGCACCTCCGGGACAGGGATCTACAATGAGCAGTTCTTC. It codes for CASSTSGTGIYNEQFF.

This sequence joins TRBV6-5 and TRBJ1-1; possible D gene TRBD1, 5 bases. Germline V gene data show CDR1 as MNHEY and CDR2 as SVGAGI. Trimming removed 7 bases from V and 2 bases from J, with 14 bases in between. CDR3 size: 14 residues. The CDR3 nucleotides read TGTGCCAGCATGGGGCTACGCCAAAACACTGAAGCTTTCTTT. It translates to CASMGLRQNTEAFF.

The chain's CDR3 is CASSSVFGGGTEAFF. CDR3 DNA sequence: TGCGCCAGCAGCTCCGTGTTCGGGGGTGGGACTGAAGCTTTCTTT. The rearrangement uses TRBV5-1 and TRBJ1-1; TRBD1 is a possible D gene (5 bases). V lost 3 bases and J 5 bases, leaving 17 bases between the germline ends. The CDR3 has 15 residues. Germline CDR1 reads SGHRS; CDR2 reads YFSETQ.

This chain links TRBV3-1 (or the pseudogene TRBV3-2) with TRBJ2-2, with 9 bases identical to TRBD1. This CDR3 region has 15 residues. Looked up from germline, CDR1 is LGHDT and CDR2 is YNNKEL (reference sequence). V shed 4 bases and J 6 bases; nucleotides not matched to a gene: 6. This chain's CDR3 is CASSPGTGRPGELFF. DNA for the CDR3: TGTGCCAGCAGCCCCGGGACAGGGAGGCCCGGGGAGCTGTTTTTT.

The chain couples TRBV21-1 to TRBJ2-7; the D segment call TRBD1 is taken from the table without a DNA check. TRBV21-1 is shown as a pseudogene. There are 14 residues in the CDR3. The CDR3 DNA reads TGTGCCAGCAGCAAAGCCGAGACATGCTACGAGCAGTACTTC. Translation: CASSKAETCYEQYF.

This chain joins TRBV7-2 and TRBJ1-1; tentative D call: TRBD1 (6 bases). The CDR3 is made up of 13 amino acids. Germline lookup yields CDR1 SGHTA and CDR2 FQGNSA. V lost 6 bases and J 7 bases, leaving 15 bases between the germline ends. CDR3 sequence reads: CASSMDRPLEAFF. CDR3 bases: TGTGCCAGCAGTATGGACAGACCCCTTGAAGCTTTCTTT. Full variable domain (remainder filled in from reference TRBV7-2 and TRBJ1-1): GAGVSQSPSNKVTEKGKDVELRCDPISGHTALYWYRQSLGQGLEFLIYFQGNSAPDKSGLPSDRFSAERTGGSVSTLTIQRTQQEDSAVYLCASSMDRPLEAFFGQGTRLTVV.

The chain combines TRBV9 with TRBJ1-6, with D hard to call. The germline CDR1 and CDR2 sequences are SGDLS and YYNGEE. V was clipped by 4 bases and J by 0 bases, with 14 bases between them. The CDR3 length is 17 residues. CDR3 residues: CASSPSGSASYNSPLHF. CDR3 DNA sequence: TGTGCCAGCAGCCCCTCGGGGTCGGCCTCCTATAATTCACCCCTCCACTTT.

This clone has only one observation. This chain links TRBV5-4 with TRBJ1-4; D remains unclear. Germline assignment: CDR1 SGHNT and CDR2 YYREEE (reference sequence). V lost 0 bases to trimming and J lost 8 bases, with 11 bases between them. The CDR3 runs 14 residues. CDR3: CASSLAGLGEKLFF. The CDR3 coding sequence is TGTGCCAGCAGCTTGGCAGGCCTAGGAGAAAAACTGTTTTTT.

This clone was recorded a few times. The chain is built from TRBV2 and TRBJ1-6, with D unclear. The CDR3 consists of 12 residues. Germline V gives CDR1 SNHLY, CDR2 FYNNEI. V was shortened by 3 bases and J by 10 bases, with 7 bases between the two germline ends. The CDR3 sequence is CASSDVRSPLHF. The CDR3 DNA reads TGTGCCAGCAGTGACGTGCGGTCACCCCTCCACTTT.

J is TRBJ1-6 and V is TRBV7-8; possibly TRBD1 for D (5 bases). Germline lookup yields CDR1 SGHVS and CDR2 FQNEAQ. V lost 6 bases and J lost 9, with 15 bases in between. The CDR3 totals 14 residues. The CDR3 sequence: CASSSGSGGSPLHF. CDR3 in DNA: TGTGCCAGCAGTTCCGGGTCTGGGGGTTCACCCCTCCACTTT.

The chain carries TRBV19 and TRBJ1-2; 9 bases are shared with TRBD1. J gave up 1 base and V 3 bases, and 3 bases lay outside the gene matches. The germline V gene has CDR1 LNHDA and CDR2 SQIVND (reference sequence). The CDR3 is 15 residues long. The CDR3 region has the DNA TGTGCCAGTAGTATCGACAGGGGGAATAACTATGGCTACACCTTC. Its protein product is CASSIDRGNNYGYTF.

The J gene is TRBJ2-2, the V gene TRBV10-3; D might be TRBD1 or TRBD2, each matching 5 bases. The CDR3 length is 13 residues. V was cut by 4 bases and J by 6 bases, with 9 bases left in between. Germline V gives CDR1 ENHRY, CDR2 SYGVKD. CDR3 in amino acids: CAISAGSSGELFF. DNA for the CDR3: TGTGCCATCAGTGCAGGGAGCTCCGGGGAGCTGTTTTTT.

V usage is TRBV7-9 and J usage is TRBJ1-2; perhaps TRBD1 as D (5 bases). This CDR3 is built from 14 residues. V shed 1 base and J shed 6 bases, with 12 bases lying between them. The germline V gene encodes CDR1 SEHNR and CDR2 FQNEAQ (reference sequence). In nucleotides, the CDR3 is TGTGCCAGCAGCTTAGACCGGGGGGTGAATGGCTACACCTTC. Residues: CASSLDRGVNGYTF.

CDR3 sequence (DNA): TGCGCCAGCAGCTTCGACAGGGTAGGAGGCTACACCTTC. Amino acids: CASSFDRVGGYTF. The chain links TRBV10-1 to TRBJ1-2; 7 positions match TRBD1. Losses at the gene ends were 6 bases for V and 8 bases for J; bases not matched to a gene: 9. Per germline, CDR1 WNHNN and CDR2 SYGVQD (reference sequence). The CDR3 loop spans 13 amino acids.

The chain employs TRBV18 and TRBJ1-4; D is undetermined. The CDR3 length is 15 residues. Germline V gene sequence: CDR1 KGHSH, CDR2 LQKENI. V was trimmed by 0 bases and J by 2 bases, leaving 7 bases between them. The CDR3: CASSPPSVTNEKLFF. CDR3 DNA: TGTGCCAGCTCACCACCCAGCGTTACTAATGAAAAACTGTTTTTT.